Presented here are 17 T cell receptor beta chains from one specimen sequenced in a study of T cell responses to AZD1222 COVID-19 vaccine. Data came from immunoSEQ multiplex PCR; TCRdb stores just in-frame clones and leaves some out. The sample includes about 83,000 clones, more than 85% seen only once; the top ten take around 28%. Sequencing used peripheral blood, obtained 28 days after the second AZD1222 dose. The receptors derive from an adult who received the AZD1222 COVID-19 vaccine.

This chain links TRBV18 with TRBJ2-2; the D gene is possibly TRBD1 (5 bases). The CDR3 totals 13 residues. The V gene's germline CDR1 is KGHSH and CDR2 LQKENI. Trimming removed 5 bases from V and 5 bases from J, with 9 bases in between. CDR3 DNA sequence: TGTGCCAGCTCAACCAGGGAAACCGGGGAGCTGTTTTTT. This gives the protein CASSTRETGELFF.

This clone came up once. The CDR3 region has the DNA TGTGCCAGCAGCTCACAGGGAGGTTTCTATGGCTACACCTTC. Its protein is CASSSQGGFYGYTF. This sequence joins TRBV5-6 and TRBJ1-2; D perhaps matches TRBD1 (6 bases). The germline CDR1 and CDR2 sequences are SGHDT and YYEEEE. The CDR3 has 14 amino acids. Trimming shortened V by 3 bases and J by 4 bases, and 13 bases separated the two germline ends.

This clone came up many times. The rearrangement links TRBV29-1 to TRBJ2-7, with TRBD1 matching 8 bases. The CDR3 is made up of 12 amino acids. CDR1 is SQVTM, CDR2 ANQGSEA, per germline. Losses at the gene ends were 3 bases for V and 6 bases for J; bases not matched to a gene: 4. This CDR3 is CSVESGGSEQYF. CDR3 DNA: TGCAGCGTTGAGTCAGGGGGCAGCGAGCAGTACTTC.

J is TRBJ1-6 and V is TRBV20-1, with D unclear. V dropped 3 bases and J dropped 6 bases, with 12 bases sitting between them. Germline CDR1 is DFQATT and CDR2 is SNEGSKA (reference sequence). CDR3 length equals 14 residues. CDR3 protein: CSASDRQSNSPLHF. The CDR3 nucleotides are TGCAGTGCTAGTGATCGGCAGAGTAATTCACCCCTCCACTTT.

The chain carries TRBV28 and TRBJ2-7, with D tentatively TRBD2 (6 bases). CDR3 size: 15 residues. Trimming pared 8 bases from V and 2 bases from J, leaving 19 bases between. Germline CDR1 is MDHEN and CDR2 is SYDVKM. The CDR3 sequence is CASHPGGSATYEQYF. The DNA of the CDR3 is TGTGCCAGCCACCCCGGGGGTAGCGCGACCTACGAGCAGTACTTC.

The chain uses TRBV5-6 and TRBJ1-6, with 10 bases that match TRBD1. Trimming cost V 5 bases and J 4 bases; bases outside gene matches: 12. Looked up from germline, CDR1 is SGHDT and CDR2 is YYEEEE. This CDR3 comprises 18 residues. The CDR3, as DNA: TGTGCCAGCAGGAGCCGGGACAGGGGCTACTATTATAATTCACCCCTCCACTTT. It is translated as CASRSRDRGYYYNSPLHF. Using reference TRBV5-6 and TRBJ1-6 for the parts outside the CDR3, the full variable domain is DAGVTQSPTHLIKTRGQQVTLRCSPKSGHDTVSWYQQALGQGPQFIFQYYEEEERQRGNFPDRFSGHQFPNYSSELNVNALLLGDSALYLCASRSRDRGYYYNSPLHFGNGTRLTVT.

This chain uses TRBV29-1 with TRBJ2-1; the D is unclear. Germline assignment: CDR1 SQVTM and CDR2 ANQGSEA. V was trimmed by 4 bases and J by 8 bases, leaving 12 bases between them. The CDR3 covers 12 residues. The CDR3 region is CSVGPKRDEQFF. CDR3 DNA: TGCAGCGTTGGCCCCAAACGCGATGAGCAGTTCTTC.

The chain combines TRBV7-3 with TRBJ2-7; D call uncertain. Per germline, CDR1 SGHTA and CDR2 FQGTGA. Trimming removed 4 bases from V and 2 bases from J, with 27 bases in between. The CDR3 contains 19 residues. CDR3 DNA: TGTGCCAGCAGCTCCTCCGCCCAGAACCGACTCCAGGCGGCCTACGAGCAGTACTTC. This gives the protein CASSSSAQNRLQAAYEQYF.

V usage is TRBV9 and J usage is TRBJ2-7; D possibly corresponds to TRBD1 (6 bases). The CDR3 is 13 amino acids. The germline V gene has CDR1 SGDLS and CDR2 YYNGEE. V was cut by 5 bases and J by 5 bases, with 14 bases left in between. The CDR3 DNA reads TGTGCCAGCAGTCTGGGGGCCCCCAACGAGCAGTACTTC. This gives the protein CASSLGAPNEQYF. Supplemented by reference TRBV9 and TRBJ2-7, the full variable domain reads DSGVTQTPKHLITATGQRVTLRCSPRSGDLSVYWYQQSLDQGLQFLIQYYNGEERAKGNILERFSAQQFPDLHSELNLSSLELGDSALYFCASSLGAPNEQYFGPGTRLTVT.

The CDR3 DNA sequence: TGTGCCAGTAGCTATATGGGCCAAACTAATGAAAAACTGTTTTTT. Its protein is CASSYMGQTNEKLFF. The chain uses TRBV19 and TRBJ1-4; no clear D gene. Germline V gene sequence: CDR1 LNHDA, CDR2 SQIVND (reference sequence). The CDR3 extends over 15 amino acids. V lost 6 bases to trimming and J lost 1 base, with 12 bases between them.

The rearrangement joins TRBV5-1 to TRBJ1-2; 8 nucleotides match TRBD1. The CDR3 length is 17 residues. Germline V gene data show CDR1 as SGHRS and CDR2 as YFSETQ. The junction had 11 bases not matched to a gene; V was cut back by 4 bases and J by 0 bases. The CDR3 nucleotides are TGCGCCAGCAGCCCTTGGACAGGGATTGGGGCTAACTATGGCTACACCTTC. Encoded protein: CASSPWTGIGANYGYTF.

The chain uses TRBV12-5 and TRBJ2-2; D unclear. V was pared by 2 bases and J by 2 bases, with 6 bases between. Germline values: CDR1 LGHNT, CDR2 FRNRAP. CDR3 size: 14 residues. This chain's CDR3 is CASGLWPNTGELFF. The CDR3 DNA follows: TGTGCTAGTGGTTTGTGGCCAAACACCGGGGAGCTGTTTTTT.

This chain connects TRBV6-6 to TRBJ1-2; no reliable D call. Trimming removed 5 bases from V and 8 bases from J, with 15 bases in between. The CDR3 totals 13 residues. The germline V gene encodes CDR1 MNHNY and CDR2 SVGAGI (reference sequence). CDR3: CASSPTPGSGYTF. CDR3 nucleotide sequence: TGTGCCAGCAGTCCTACGCCCGGGAGCGGCTACACCTTC.

This clone was seen only once. The V call is TRBV12-5, the J call TRBJ2-5; D not resolved. The CDR3 runs 14 residues. With 1 base removed from V and 4 bases from J, the gap between germline ends came to 10 bases. Germline CDR1 LGHNT, CDR2 FRNRAP. CDR3 loop: CASGLARMGETQYF. The CDR3 DNA sequence: TGTGCTAGTGGTTTGGCTCGAATGGGAGAGACCCAGTACTTC.

This sequence joins TRBV7-3 and TRBJ2-1; 10 bases agree with TRBD2. The V gene's germline CDR1 is SGHTA and CDR2 FQGTGA. Trimming took 5 bases from V and 6 from J; bases not matched to a gene: 7. The CDR3 is 15 residues long. The CDR3 reads CASSRSWTSGNEQFF. In DNA form, the CDR3 reads TGTGCCAGCAGCCGCTCTTGGACTAGCGGCAATGAGCAGTTCTTC.

V is TRBV18 and J is TRBJ2-5; TRBD2 might be the D (6 bases). This CDR3 has 14 residues. The V end lost 6 bases, the J end lost 3 bases, and 14 bases lay between the germline ends. In germline, CDR1 is KGHSH, CDR2 LQKENI. The CDR3: CASSTSGSKETQYF. As DNA, the CDR3 is TGTGCCAGCTCCACTTCCGGGAGTAAAGAGACCCAGTACTTC.

V gene TRBV6-4 combines with J gene TRBJ2-1; D tentatively fits TRBD1 or TRBD2 (5 bases each). V was cut by 5 bases and J by 11 bases, with 10 bases left in between. Looked up from germline, CDR1 is MRHNA and CDR2 is SNTAGT. CDR3 length: 11 amino acids. The CDR3 spells CASSNTGQQFF. The DNA for the CDR3 is TGTGCCAGCAGTAATACGGGACAGCAGTTCTTC.